In this sample, the clone carrying this TCR beta chain turned up a few times. The target antigen is unknown. These data originate in a study of T-cell reconstitution after alpha-beta-depleted transplantation in children. General study findings and limits: Expanded clones from the graft, numbering several hundred, reportedly supplied alpha-beta T cells about two months after transplant.

For TCRbeta, the library was prepared with unique molecular identifiers. TCRdb fed the PCR reads into MiXCR, producing one record per CDR3 protein. The table records about 220,000 distinct CDR3 sequences, around a sixth of them present only once. Germline V gene lookup returns CDR1 SSHAT and CDR2 FNYEAQ (reference sequence). Between the trimmed V and J ends, which lost 1 base and 6 bases, there was a span of 16 bases. CDR3 length: 15 amino acids. This chain connects TRBV7-7 to TRBJ2-7, with D maybe TRBD1 (6 bases). The clonotype originates from a male patient under 10 years old who had a stem cell transplant for acute lymphoblastic leukemia, so the T cells may come from the graft donor. Sequences were derived from PBMCs, mostly from graft donor cells, sampled 360 days after TCRalphabeta/CD19-depleted stem cell transplant. CDR3 DNA: TGTGCCAGCAGCTTAGGCGTCGGCAGGGGATCCGAGCAGTACTTC. Translating gives CASSLGVGRGSEQYF.